This TCR beta chain comes out of a study of cytomegalovirus exposure and HLA in healthy donors (dated by TCRdb to 2017 to 2019). Context from the whole study: An earlier analysis of approximately 640 of the donors reported approximately 270 Gb of sequence data and 117 million unique TCR beta sequences from roughly 200 million T cells. HLA typing covered class I and class II loci at four-digit resolution. Across 398 genotyped donors of the cohort, an average of about 250,000 unique TCR beta nucleotide sequences per donor were sequenced, and 15% to 20% of those sequences were non-productive. In an earlier analysis of more than 550 of the donors, high-throughput TCR beta sequencing was used to judge whether each TCR beta V gene segment behaved as functional or pseudogenic. A later analysis re-analyzed previously published TCR beta repertoires from several hundred donors and added high-resolution HLA genotyping to study TCR occurrence patterns. Of the roughly 400 genotyped donors, about 80% fell in the genetic ancestry cluster associated with self-reported Caucasian donors. Because of strong linkage in the cohort, roughly five DR-DQ haplotypes were treated as single units for association and clustering. To predict cytomegalovirus infection status, the study brought together high-throughput TCR immunosequencing, statistical association of individual TCRs with disease status, and machine learning. All discovery cohort repertoires had been generated using a single sequencing platform. The study profiled the T cell repertoires of more than 500 subjects by immunosequencing and related them to cytomegalovirus serostatus. Donor age, sex, ethnicity and CMV serostatus were collected together with the repertoire data. The aim of the study was to test whether cataloging public T cell receptors could identify signatures of past pathogen exposure. Besides the first cohort of more than 650 subjects, a separate validation cohort made up of over a hundred different subjects was used. An early release covering roughly 600 HLA-typed donors comprised about 300 gigabases of sequencing data and roughly 85 million unique TCR sequences. Genome-wide SNP genotypes for about three fifths of the roughly 670 donors were used in a later genetic analysis, which treated that subset as a discovery cohort. The number of typed donors differed by locus: 629-630 for A, B, C, DRB1 and DQB1; approximately 540 for DQA1; approximately 600 for DPA1; and some 470 for DPB1. Rather than using new phenotypic data, the later analysis identified candidate immune exposures from TCR beta sequences and from how often those sequences occurred across donors. General conclusions and limits of the study: According to a later analysis, parvovirus B19, influenza, CMV and Epstein-Barr virus appeared linked to several top co-occurrence clusters. According to the authors, the approach could potentially be generalized to other disease states and immunological phenotypes. A group of highly shared sequence variants was considered likely to be a technical artifact of the sequencing pipeline. In vitro tests confirmed that a few of the cytomegalovirus-associated TCR beta chains recognize cytomegalovirus antigens. While some public TCRs were present in many individuals, most TCR sequences turned up only very rarely across donors. A further reported finding was that TCR beta sequences accurately predicted the HLA-A and HLA-B alleles for most subjects in the first cohort. Only TCR beta chains were sequenced in this cohort, and the absence of alpha or paired-chain data limited detectable features. For the cohort, immune exposure information was limited to CMV serostatus. Correlated functional status among segregating V segments might reflect linkage disequilibrium, but an unknown experimental factor could not be ruled out. Cytomegalovirus status was reported to be diagnosed by the classifier with high specificity and sensitivity in both the original and validation cohorts. A later genetic analysis associated a missense DCLRE1C variant with V-gene and J-gene trimming of TCR beta chains, and an independent cohort replicated the association. Compared with equally common non-associated chains, HLA-associated TCR beta chains in a later analysis were more clonally expanded and had lower generation probabilities. Some IMGT-functional V segments, including TRBV6-2 and TRBV6-3, could not be told apart with the 87-base-pair reads, so those segments were excluded. According to a later genetic analysis, donors in an Asian-associated ancestry cluster had fewer N-insertions in productive TCRs than the approximately 670-donor mean. Because HLA typing was unavailable for some donors at each locus, only the typed subset was used in association tests. A total of around 150 TCR beta chains were listed by the study as associated with cytomegalovirus. According to a later analysis, most CMV-associated TCR beta chains appeared to be HLA-restricted, and the HLA associations seemed to be driven largely by CMV exposure. Specific HLA alleles were associated with 15,000 to 20,000 TCR beta sequences at a false discovery rate of 0.05 in a later analysis. Some 15 rarely observed V segments, including chromosome 9 orphons, were excluded from the earlier analysis of some 590 of the donors because counts were too low. A later analysis found that TCR association rates varied across HLA loci, with DRB1 alleles showing the most associated TCRs and HLA-C alleles the fewest. In an earlier analysis of approximately 600 of the donors, most TCR beta V segments were observed in productive rearrangements about 87% or about 30% of the time, broadly matching IMGT annotations. Sequencing depth was assumed to be roughly uniform across donors in the presence/absence analyses, though that assumption may not hold. When HLA alleles, especially DR and DQ, strongly co-occurred, attributing TCR associations to individual alleles was difficult.

The cohort comprised more than 550 healthy bone marrow donors. All cohort members were sampled while nominally healthy, although unrecorded immune exposures were likely present. The donor tested CMV seronegative, placing the donor among the 350 or so seronegative members of the cohort. Each donor provided a peripheral blood sample, and peripheral blood mononuclear cells were used for TCR beta sequencing. Genomic DNA was extracted from the blood cell samples with the Qiagen DNeasy Blood Extraction Kit. From the cysteine through the phenylalanine, the CDR3 covers 13 amino acids. The entry retains the CDR3 DNA only, 39 bases that are in frame from base 1. CDR1 and CDR2 (SNHLY, FYNNEI) derive from the germline V gene. V was cut back by 7 bases and J by 4 bases, leaving a gap of 13 bases between them. Library preparation employed the immunoSEQ multiplex PCR assay. For the multiplex PCR, a mixture combining 60 forward primers for TCR Vbeta segments and 13 reverse primers for TCR Jbeta segments was used. The CDR3 region of rearranged TCR beta genes was amplified from genomic DNA by a multiplex PCR assay. On the Illumina HiSeq System, the amplified TCR beta libraries were sequenced as 87-base-pair reads. Per the authors' processing: In a later analysis, about 80 million unique TCR beta chains were counted across the roughly 610 repertoires, and roughly 10 million of these chains were shared by at least two donors. Raw reads were error-corrected and collapsed into unique sequences by a nearest-neighbor algorithm in which closely related sequences were merged to remove PCR and sequencing errors. CDR3 sequences were aligned to IMGT reference sequences to assign V, D and J gene segments. Each retained sequence needed at least a six-nucleotide match to both a V gene segment and a J gene segment. A rearrangement counted as productive if the CDR3 had no stop codons and remained in frame with V and J, and every other rearrangement counted as non-productive. Following IMGT convention, CDR3 was defined as the stretch from the second conserved V-encoded cysteine to the conserved J-encoded phenylalanine. The earlier analysis of roughly 590 of the donors excluded any sequence lacking an unambiguous match to a single V gene segment. In an earlier analysis of some 590 of the donors, a V segment was called functional when productive rearrangements were above 56.7%, and segregating when the standard deviation between donors exceeded 5%. A statistical classification framework was developed to diagnose cytomegalovirus status using the catalog of TCR beta chain sequences. V and J gene assignment, in a later analysis, came from comparing TCR nucleotide sequences with IMGT/GENE-DB human TR gene sequences. In a later analysis, CDR3 sequences and most-parsimonious VDJ recombination scenarios were assigned using the TCRdist pipeline. A later analysis defined each TCR beta chain by its CDR3 amino acid sequence plus V-gene family, and excluded reads lacking a unique V-gene family. A later analysis removed several hundred highly shared, low-generation-probability nucleotide sequences to deal with suspected cross-contamination and a sequencing artifact. For each public chain, a later analysis derived a clonal expansion index from normalized ranks of inferred template counts within each repertoire. A later analysis computed generation probabilities with a VDJ recombination model fitted to out-of-frame rearrangements, and checked the results against IGoR. In a later analysis, TCR-TCR, TCR-HLA and TCR-CMV co-occurrence was scored with hypergeometric tests, and a repertoire-size bias correction was applied to TCR pairs. In a later analysis, false discovery rates were estimated by permuting HLA or CMV assignments 20 times. In a later analysis, co-occurring TCRs were grouped with DBSCAN, and TCRdist sequence similarity was added when clustering was performed within HLA-allele-positive subsets. For co-occurrence clustering, repertoires with fewer than 30,000 or more than 120,000 public chains were excluded, along with roughly 5 repertoires with anomalous nucleotide sharing. Drawn from immuneACCESS, this table holds only the in-frame rearrangements with V and J called that TCRdb kept. Clones are partly lost; checked studies trace under half to an unresolved V gene and leave the rest unexplained. V and J calls and clone size are as listed in that table; D and trimming were resolved from the DNA. Counted in this sample were roughly 130,000 clones; 75% to 85% of them appeared once. The top ten hold 1% of the sample.

As concerns this clone: Its antigen is not yet known. No much larger clone is present one base from it, and per-base qualities are unavailable.

Sequencing was performed on PBMCs. The V gene is TRBV2 and the J gene is TRBJ1-1; D gene: possibly TRBD1, on 5 matching bases. The TCR originated in a man in his forties in good health and CMV-seronegative. The nucleotides read TGTGCCAGCAAGGGGCCCACAGGCACTGAAGCTTTCTTT. This encodes CASKGPTGTEAFF.